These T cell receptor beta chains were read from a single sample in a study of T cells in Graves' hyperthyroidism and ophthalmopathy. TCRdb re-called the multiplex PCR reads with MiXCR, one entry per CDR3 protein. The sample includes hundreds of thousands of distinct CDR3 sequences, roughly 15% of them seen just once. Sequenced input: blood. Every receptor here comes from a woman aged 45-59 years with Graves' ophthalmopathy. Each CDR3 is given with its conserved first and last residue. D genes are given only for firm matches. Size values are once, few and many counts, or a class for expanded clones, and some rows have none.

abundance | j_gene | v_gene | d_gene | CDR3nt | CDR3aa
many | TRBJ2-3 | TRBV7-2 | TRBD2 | TGTGCCAGCAGCTTAGGTCTAGCGGGTGCTTCAGATACGCAGTATTTT | CASSLGLAGASDTQYF
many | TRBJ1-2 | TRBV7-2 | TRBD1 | TGTGCCAGCAGCTTACTGACAGGGACTAGGAGCTACACCTTC | CASSLLTGTRSYTF
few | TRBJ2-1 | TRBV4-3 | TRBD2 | TGCGCCAGCAGCCGGGGACTAGCGGGGGGGTTCGGTGAGCAGTTCTTC | CASSRGLAGGFGEQFF
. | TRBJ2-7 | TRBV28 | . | TGTGCCAGCAGTTTAACCACGGGTCAATTCTACGAGCAGTACTTC | CASSLTTGQFYEQYF
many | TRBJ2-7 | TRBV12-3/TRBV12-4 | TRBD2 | TGTGCCAGCAGTTTATCGGGGGGAGCGAGCGAGCAGTACTTC | CASSLSGGASEQYF
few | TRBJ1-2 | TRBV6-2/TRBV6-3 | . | TGTGCCAGCAGTTACGGGGGGATTACGGGCTACACCTTC | CASSYGGITGYTF
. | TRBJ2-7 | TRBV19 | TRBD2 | TGTGCCAGTAGGAGCGGTGGGCTAGCGGGTTGTTACGAGCAGTACTTC | CASRSGGLAGCYEQYF
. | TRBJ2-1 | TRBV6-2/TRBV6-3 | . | TGTGCCAGCAGTTACTCGACAGGCGTGCAGTTCTTC | CASSYSTGVQFF
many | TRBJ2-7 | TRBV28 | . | TGTGCCAGCAGTTCCCCCGGTGGGACTCCGTACGAGCAGTACTTC | CASSSPGGTPYEQYF
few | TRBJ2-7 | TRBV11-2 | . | TGTGCCAGCAGTGGACAGGGGCGCGGGACTAGCGATAACGAGCAGTACTTC | CASSGQGRGTSDNEQYF
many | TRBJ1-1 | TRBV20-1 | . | TGCAGTGCTAGAGATATAAAGGGGGTGGACACTGAAGCTTTCTTT | CSARDIKGVDTEAFF
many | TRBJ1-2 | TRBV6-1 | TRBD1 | TGTGCCAGCAGTCTGGACAGGGGGTTCTATGGCTACACCTTC | CASSLDRGFYGYTF
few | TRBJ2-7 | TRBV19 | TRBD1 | TGTGCCAGTAATAACAGGGGATTCTCCTACGAGCAGTACTTC | CASNNRGFSYEQYF
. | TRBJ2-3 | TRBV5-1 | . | TGCGCCAGCACGCTCCTCCCGGGACACACAGATACGCAGTATTTT | CASTLLPGHTDTQYF
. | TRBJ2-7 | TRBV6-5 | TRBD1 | TGTGCCAGCAGTTCGTCATCGGGACAGGGGTACGAGCAGTACTTC | CASSSSSGQGYEQYF
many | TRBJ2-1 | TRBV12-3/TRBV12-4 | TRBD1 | TGTGCCAGCAGACCCGGGACAGGGATTTACAATGAGCAGTTCTTC | CASRPGTGIYNEQFF
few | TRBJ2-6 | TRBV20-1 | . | TGCAGTGCCCTTCTCGGGGTCCCCTTCTCTGGGGCCAACGTCCTGACTTTC | CSALLGVPFSGANVLTF
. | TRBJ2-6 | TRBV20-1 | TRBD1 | TGCAGCCACGACAACCGGGGGGACAGGGCAAATGGGGCCAACGTCCTGACTTTC | CSHDNRGDRANGANVLTF
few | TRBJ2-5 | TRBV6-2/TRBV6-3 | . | TGTGCCAGCAGTTACTCCCCAGACTATCAGTACCAAGAGACCCAGTACTTC | CASSYSPDYQYQETQYF
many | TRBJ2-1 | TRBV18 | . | TGTGCCAGCTCACCAACATTTGTGGGGGGCGAGCAGTTCTTC | CASSPTFVGGEQFF
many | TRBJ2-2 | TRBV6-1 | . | TGTGCCAGCACTTCCCACGCGGAGTACCCGAACACCGGGGAGCTGTTTTTT | CASTSHAEYPNTGELFF
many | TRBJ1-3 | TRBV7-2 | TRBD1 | TGTGCCAGCAGCTTAGGGACAGGGCCTGGAAACACCATATATTTT | CASSLGTGPGNTIYF
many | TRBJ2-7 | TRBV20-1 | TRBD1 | TGCAGTGCTAGTTCCGGGACAGTCAGCTCCTACGAGCAGTACTTC | CSASSGTVSSYEQYF
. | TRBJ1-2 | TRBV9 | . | TGTGCCAGCAGCGTAAGCGACGGAGGCAACTATGGCTACACCTTC | CASSVSDGGNYGYTF
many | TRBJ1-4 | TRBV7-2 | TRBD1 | TGTGCCAGCAGCTTGGGCTCCGGGACAGGGGACGAAAAACTGTTTTTT | CASSLGSGTGDEKLFF
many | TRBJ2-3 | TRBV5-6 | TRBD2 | TGTGCCAGCAGCCAACTAGCGGGAGCGCAGTATTTT | CASSQLAGAQYF
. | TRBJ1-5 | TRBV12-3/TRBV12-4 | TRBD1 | TGTGCCAGCAGTTTAGTTGGGACAGCAAATCAGCCCCAGCATTTT | CASSLVGTANQPQHF
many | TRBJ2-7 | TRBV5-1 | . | TGCGCCAGCAGCTCAGGGGGGGAGATCTTATACGAGCAGTACTTC | CASSSGGEILYEQYF
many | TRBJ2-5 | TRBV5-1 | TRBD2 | TGCGCCAGCAGCCGGAGTAGCGGGAGGAGGCAAGAGACCCAGTACTTC | CASSRSSGRRQETQYF
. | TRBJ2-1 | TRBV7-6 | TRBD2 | TGTGCCAGCAGCTTCCTAGCGGGAGCCCCCGAGCAGTTCTTC | CASSFLAGAPEQFF
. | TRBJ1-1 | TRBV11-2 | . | TGTGCCAGCAGCTGGGGCAGGACTGAAGCTTTCTTT | CASSWGRTEAFF
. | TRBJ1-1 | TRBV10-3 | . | TGTGCCATCAGTAGCCGTGGCTACACTGAAGCTTTCTTT | CAISSRGYTEAFF
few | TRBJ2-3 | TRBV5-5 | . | TGTGCCAGCATCCGAGGGGGGGGAATGACAGATACGCAGTATTTT | CASIRGGGMTDTQYF
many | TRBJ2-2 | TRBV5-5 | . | TGTGCCAGCAGCTTGGGGAGTCTTAGCTCCGGGGAGCTGTTTTTT | CASSLGSLSSGELFF
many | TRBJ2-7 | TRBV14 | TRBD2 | TGTGCCAGCAGCCCGAGACAAGCGGGAGGGCCTAACGAGCAGTACTTC | CASSPRQAGGPNEQYF
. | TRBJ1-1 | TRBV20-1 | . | TGCAGTGCTAGAGCCCCGATGAACACTGAAGCTTTCTTT | CSARAPMNTEAFF